The 8 T cell receptor beta chains in this list originate from one sample, sequenced in a study of cytomegalovirus exposure and HLA in healthy donors. Only in-frame clones appear in the TCRdb table, and some are missing; sequencing was by immunoSEQ multiplex PCR. The table has around 250,000 clones, roughly 88% seen once. Sequenced sample: PBMCs. Receptors were obtained from a young woman in good health and CMV-seronegative.

This clone was observed once. V gene TRBV9 combines with J gene TRBJ2-5; no definite D call. The CDR3 totals 13 residues. The V end lost 6 bases, the J end lost 1 base, and 10 bases lay between the germline ends. The germline gives CDR1 SGDLS, CDR2 YYNGEE. The CDR3 spells CASNSRPQETQYF. CDR3 nucleotide sequence: TGTGCCAGCAACTCAAGGCCCCAAGAGACCCAGTACTTC.

Details on this clone: The same CDR3 can be traced to other DNA sequences in this sample. The chain carries TRBV7-8 and TRBJ2-7; D is uncertain. This CDR3 has 14 amino acids. V gave up 0 bases and J gave up 2 bases, with 8 bases separating them. Germline CDR1 and CDR2: SGHVS and FQNEAQ. CDR3: CASSLAGLAYEQYF. CDR3 bases: TGTGCCAGCAGCTTAGCGGGCTTGGCCTACGAGCAGTACTTC.

The J gene is TRBJ2-7, the V gene TRBV29-1, with D possibly matching TRBD1 (6 bases). CDR1 and CDR2 from the germline V gene are SQVTM and ANQGSEA. The CDR3 runs to 11 residues. Trimming removed 7 bases at V and 4 bases at J, with 11 bases between. The CDR3 here is CSAGHMYEQYF. In nucleotides, the CDR3 is TGCAGCGCGGGACATATGTACGAGCAGTACTTC.

The rearrangement joins TRBV5-1 to TRBJ2-5; 15 nucleotides align to TRBD2. CDR3 size: 17 residues. V gave up 2 bases and J gave up 5 bases; unmatched junction bases: 7. CDR1 SGHRS and CDR2 YFSETQ come from the germline V gene. For the CDR3, the DNA is TGCGCCAGCAGCTTAGGACTAGCGGGAGGGCCAGGGGAGACCCAGTACTTC. Translating it yields CASSLGLAGGPGETQYF.

The chain combines TRBV27 with TRBJ2-1, with TRBD2 identical over 9 bases. This CDR3 is built from 17 residues. From germline, CDR1 is MNHEY and CDR2 SMNVEV (reference sequence). J lost 8 bases, V lost 2 bases, and 13 bases had no gene match. The CDR3 nucleotides read TGTGCCAGCAGTTTAGCGGGAGGGCCGAGTTCCATTCATGAGCAGTTCTTC. It codes for CASSLAGGPSSIHEQFF.

The chain has TRBV7-6 and TRBJ2-1, with 11 positions matching TRBD2. The CDR3 consists of 15 residues. From germline, CDR1 is SGHVS and CDR2 FNYEAQ. V shed 2 bases and J 5 bases; nucleotides not matched to a gene: 2. DNA of the CDR3: TGTGCCAGCAGCTTATTAGCGGGAGGGAACAATGAGCAGTTCTTC. It is translated as CASSLLAGGNNEQFF.

This rearrangement joins TRBV7-3 to TRBJ2-5; the match to TRBD2 covers 10 bases. This CDR3 is 15 amino acids long. The V gene end was trimmed by 5 bases and the J gene end by 2 bases; junction bases not matched to a gene: 5. Germline V gene lookup returns CDR1 SGHTA and CDR2 FQGTGA. CDR3 bases: TGTGCCAGCAGCAATTCGGGACTAGCGCAAGAGACCCAGTACTTC. It is translated as CASSNSGLAQETQYF.

This chain links TRBV19 with TRBJ1-5; 10 nucleotides line up with TRBD1. The V segment lost 2 bases and the J segment 6 bases; nucleotides outside the gene matches: 10. The CDR3 consists of 17 residues. The V gene's germline CDR1 is LNHDA and CDR2 SQIVND (reference sequence). The CDR3 here is CASSISPDRGPRQPQHF. The CDR3 nucleotides read TGTGCCAGTAGTATATCCCCAGACAGGGGGCCTCGTCAGCCCCAGCATTTT.